This T cell receptor (beta chain) derives from a study of regulatory T cells in long-lasting Graves disease. Stated time point: newly diagnosed GD, antithyroid drugs for less than 3 months. Researchers made the TCR library from RNA that was extracted from PBMCs. V gave up 0 bases and J gave up 8 bases, with 12 bases separating them. CDR1 is SGHRS and CDR2 is YFSETQ in the germline V gene. The CDR3 runs to 14 residues. To make TCR beta libraries, researchers used iRepertoire HTBI primers and Arm-PCR of CDR3 regions. TCRdb re-called the multiplex PCR reads through MiXCR, storing one row per CDR3 protein. The sample yields fewer than 500,000 distinct CDR3 sequences, about a sixth seen once. This clonotype was seen repeatedly, ten times or more. Separately, the same data were catalogued under a study of T cells in Graves' hyperthyroidism and ophthalmopathy. This second study notes: Using the HTBI primer set, a first-round RT-PCR was run on the TCR CDR3. Most thyroid clonotypes that were expanded above 0.001 also turned up in blood.

The origin of this receptor is a man in his forties with Graves disease. The input for sequencing was peripheral blood mononuclear cells (PBMCs), taken at new diagnosis, from a patient treated with antithyroid drugs. The genes are TRBV5-1 and TRBJ2-1; D may be TRBD1 or TRBD2 (5 bases each). CDR3 coding DNA: TGCGCCAGCAGCTTGGCGGGGCCCCGCGATGAGCAGTTCTTC. This encodes CASSLAGPRDEQFF.